This T cell receptor beta chain was found in a study of shared clonotypes between healthy human individuals. Study findings and constraints: Clonotype sharing across donors was expected to vary with sequencing depth.

This clone was picked up a small number of times. Its antigen is unidentified. V shed 2 bases and J 2 bases; nucleotides not matched to a gene: 5. The CDR3 sequence is 15 residues long. CDR1 MNHNS and CDR2 SASEGT come from the germline V gene. Produced via immunoSEQ multiplex PCR; TCRdb's table is partial and in-frame only. The table has some 2.1 million clones, over 85% seen once; the top ten hold around 1.1%. CD45RO-negative, CCR7-selected cells formed the naive CD8 fraction, which excluded terminally differentiated effector memory CD45RA+ cells. This chain joins TRBV6-1 and TRBJ2-7; TRBD1 matches at 8 bases. Input material: naive CD8+ T cells sorted from blood. The sequence was obtained from a man aged 18 to 35 in good health. The CDR3 loop is CASSEFRGQAYEQYF. In DNA form, the CDR3 reads TGTGCCAGCAGTGAATTCAGGGGACAGGCCTACGAGCAGTACTTC.